The 5 T cell receptor beta chains below all came from one sample that was sequenced in a study of blood T cell repertoires in COVID-19. Assay: immunoSEQ multiplex PCR; the TCRdb copy retains only in-frame clones and omits some. The data contain around 100,000 clones, less than 85% of them seen just once; the ten biggest clones take up about 24%. Sequencing input: peripheral blood. The source is a human donor in a cohort sampled during active COVID-19.

The V call is TRBV6-1, the J call TRBJ1-2, with D maybe TRBD1 (6 bases). CDR3 length: 12 residues. Germline V gene data show CDR1 as MNHNS and CDR2 as SASEGT. Trimming left V 3 bases short and J 8 bases short, with 10 bases between. The CDR3 loop is CASSDRGGGYTF. The CDR3, as DNA: TGTGCCAGCAGTGACAGGGGCGGGGGCTACACCTTC.

The chain carries TRBV29-1 and TRBJ1-2; the D gene is possibly TRBD1 (5 bases). The CDR3 extends over 12 amino acids. Germline assignment: CDR1 SQVTM and CDR2 ANQGSEA. Trimming took 5 bases from V and 5 from J, leaving 12 bases between them. DNA for the CDR3: TGCAGCGTTTCAGAAGGGGCTTATGGCTACACCTTC. Translated: CSVSEGAYGYTF.

The genes are TRBV7-9 and TRBJ2-5; D gene ambiguous. CDR1 SEHNR and CDR2 FQNEAQ come from the germline V gene (reference sequence). The CDR3 is 14 amino acids. The V end lost 0 bases, the J end lost 0 bases, and 5 bases lay between the germline ends. The CDR3 DNA sequence: TGTGCCAGCAGCTTAGCGCAGTACCAAGAGACCCAGTACTTC. It is translated as CASSLAQYQETQYF.

V gene TRBV19 combines with J gene TRBJ2-7, with D perhaps matching TRBD2 (6 bases). V lost 4 bases and J lost 2, with 12 bases in between. CDR1 is LNHDA and CDR2 is SQIVND in the germline V gene (reference sequence). The CDR3 covers 14 residues. The CDR3 reads CASSRTTSPYEQYF. The CDR3 bases are TGTGCCAGTAGTAGGACTACCTCTCCCTACGAGCAGTACTTC.

This chain joins TRBV27 and TRBJ2-1, with D possibly TRBD1 on 6 matching bases. V gave up 2 bases and J gave up 7 bases, with 18 bases separating them. The CDR3 has 16 amino acids. CDR1 is MNHEY, CDR2 SMNVEV, per germline (reference sequence). CDR3 sequence (DNA): TGTGCCAGCAGTTTAAAACCAGGGGCCAGAGTGAATGAGCAGTTCTTC. This codes for CASSLKPGARVNEQFF.